This TCR beta chain is drawn from a study of beta chain features in type 1 diabetes. Looking at the study overall: All samples combined gave about 100 million sorted cells for examination. Study-level points and caveats: With patients and controls alike, PCR might favor shorter templates to an equal degree. Comparison showed that naive, central memory and Treg TCRB repertoires appeared more similar among patients than among healthy donors.

The entirety of the isolated RNA underwent reverse transcription, so expressed TCRB transcripts were sequenced. Repertoires were generated with immunoSEQ multiplex PCR, while TCRdb's copy carries only in-frame clones and drops some. Among just over 450,000 clones listed, around 30% were seen once. One heparinised draw, averaging about 116 mL, was taken per donor. This clone was recorded a few times. No antigen is known for it. This CDR3 has 15 amino acids. Germline loops: CDR1 SGHRS, CDR2 YFSETQ. V shed 2 bases and J shed 0 bases, with 9 bases lying between them. This clonotype originated in a man aged 18 to 29 in good health. The specimen was naive CD4+ T cells from blood. The chain has TRBV5-1 and TRBJ2-1; D gene unclear. The DNA for the CDR3 is TGCGCCAGCAGCTTAGACAAGAGCTCCTACAATGAGCAGTTCTTC. This encodes CASSLDKSSYNEQFF.